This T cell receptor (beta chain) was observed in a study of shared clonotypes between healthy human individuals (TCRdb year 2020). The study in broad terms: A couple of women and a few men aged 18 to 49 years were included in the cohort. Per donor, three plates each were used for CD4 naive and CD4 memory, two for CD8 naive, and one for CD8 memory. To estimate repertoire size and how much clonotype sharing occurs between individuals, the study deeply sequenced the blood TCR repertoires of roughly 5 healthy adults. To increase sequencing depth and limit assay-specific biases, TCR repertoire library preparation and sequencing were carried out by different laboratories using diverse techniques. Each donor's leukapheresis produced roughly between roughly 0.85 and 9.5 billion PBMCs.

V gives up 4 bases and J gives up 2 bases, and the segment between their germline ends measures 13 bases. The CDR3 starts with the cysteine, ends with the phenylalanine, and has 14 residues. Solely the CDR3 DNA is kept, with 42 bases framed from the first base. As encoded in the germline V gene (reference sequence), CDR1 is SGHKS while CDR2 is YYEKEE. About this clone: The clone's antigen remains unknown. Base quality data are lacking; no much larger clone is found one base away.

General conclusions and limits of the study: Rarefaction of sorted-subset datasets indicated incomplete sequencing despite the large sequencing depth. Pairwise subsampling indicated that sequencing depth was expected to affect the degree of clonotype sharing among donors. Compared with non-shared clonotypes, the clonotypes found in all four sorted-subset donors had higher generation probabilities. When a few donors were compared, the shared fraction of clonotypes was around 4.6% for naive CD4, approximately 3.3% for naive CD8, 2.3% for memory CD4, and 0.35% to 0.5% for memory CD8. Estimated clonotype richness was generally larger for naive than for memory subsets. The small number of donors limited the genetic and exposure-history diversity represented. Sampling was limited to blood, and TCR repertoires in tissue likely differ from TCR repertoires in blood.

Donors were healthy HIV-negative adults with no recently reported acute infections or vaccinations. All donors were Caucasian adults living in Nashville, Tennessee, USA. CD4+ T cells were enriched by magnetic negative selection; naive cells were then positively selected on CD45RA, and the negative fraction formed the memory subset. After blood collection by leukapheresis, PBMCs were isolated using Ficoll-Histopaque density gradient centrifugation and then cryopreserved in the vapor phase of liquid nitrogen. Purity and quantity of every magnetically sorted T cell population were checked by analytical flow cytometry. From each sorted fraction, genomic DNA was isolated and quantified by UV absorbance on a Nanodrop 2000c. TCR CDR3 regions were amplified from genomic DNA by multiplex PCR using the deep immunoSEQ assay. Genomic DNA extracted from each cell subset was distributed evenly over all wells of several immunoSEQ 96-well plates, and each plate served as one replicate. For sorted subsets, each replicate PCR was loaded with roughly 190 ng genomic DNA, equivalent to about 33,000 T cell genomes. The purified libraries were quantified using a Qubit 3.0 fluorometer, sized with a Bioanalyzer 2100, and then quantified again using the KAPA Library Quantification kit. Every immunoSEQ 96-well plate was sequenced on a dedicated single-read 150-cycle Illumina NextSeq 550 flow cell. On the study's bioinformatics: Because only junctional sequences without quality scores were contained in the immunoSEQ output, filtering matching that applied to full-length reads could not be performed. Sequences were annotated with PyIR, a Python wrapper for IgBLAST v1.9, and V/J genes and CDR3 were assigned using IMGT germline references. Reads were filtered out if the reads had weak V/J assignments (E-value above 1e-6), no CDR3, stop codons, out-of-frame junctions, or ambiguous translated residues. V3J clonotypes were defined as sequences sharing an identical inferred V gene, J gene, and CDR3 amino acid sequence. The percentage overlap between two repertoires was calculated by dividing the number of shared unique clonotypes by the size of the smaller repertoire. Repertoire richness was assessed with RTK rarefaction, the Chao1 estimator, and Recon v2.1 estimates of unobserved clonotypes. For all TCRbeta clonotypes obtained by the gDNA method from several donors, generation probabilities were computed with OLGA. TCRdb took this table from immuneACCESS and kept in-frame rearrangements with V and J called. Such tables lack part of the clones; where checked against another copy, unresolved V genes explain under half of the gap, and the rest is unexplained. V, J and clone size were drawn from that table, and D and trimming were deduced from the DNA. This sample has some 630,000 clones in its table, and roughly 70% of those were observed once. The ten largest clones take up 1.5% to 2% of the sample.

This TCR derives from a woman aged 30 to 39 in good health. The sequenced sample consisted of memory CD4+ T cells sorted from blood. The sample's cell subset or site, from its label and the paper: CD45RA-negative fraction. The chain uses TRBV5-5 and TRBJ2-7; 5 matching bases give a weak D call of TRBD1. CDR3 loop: CASSTPTAPYEQYF. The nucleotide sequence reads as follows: TGTGCCAGCAGCACGCCGACAGCCCCCTACGAGCAGTACTTC.